This T cell receptor beta chain was sequenced in a study of blood T cell repertoires in COVID-19. Study-wide context: Material from acute and convalescent COVID-19 was sourced from the United States, Italy and Spain. T cells, B-cell-depleted T cells, or PBMCs supplied cDNA or gDNA.

Clones were read by immunoSEQ multiplex PCR, and TCRdb kept only the in-frame ones, dropping some. The repertoire includes under 200,000 clones, roughly 86% of them detected once, and 3% to 4% sits in the top ten. Deletions cut 0 bases from V and 8 bases from J, with 13 bases between. The CDR3 has 15 amino acids. The germline CDR1 and CDR2 sequences are MNHEY and SMNVEV (reference sequence). The specimen was peripheral blood. This sequence joins TRBV27 and TRBJ1-4; D is perhaps TRBD1 (6 bases). The clonotype originates from a woman in her sixties or seventies who had recovered from COVID-19. CDR3 nucleotide sequence: TGTGCCAGCAGTTTATCTGACAGGCAGAACGAAAAACTGTTTTTT. As protein: CASSLSDRQNEKLFF.